This T cell receptor beta chain emerged from a study of cytomegalovirus exposure and HLA in healthy donors (dated by TCRdb to 2017 to 2019). Study-level background: An earlier analysis of 587 of the donors reported approximately 300 Gb of sequence data and about 120 million unique TCR beta sequences obtained from roughly 180 million T cells. About 280 gigabases of sequencing data and around 88 million unique TCR sequences made up an early release that covered 640 HLA-typed donors. Of the 300 to 450 genotyped donors, roughly 85% fell in the genetic ancestry cluster associated with self-reported Caucasian donors. The study aimed to test whether cataloging public T cell receptors could reveal signatures of past pathogen exposure. The study profiled the T cell repertoires of under 700 subjects by immunosequencing and related them to cytomegalovirus serostatus. A separate validation cohort of approximately 120 different subjects was used in addition to the roughly 700-subject first cohort. The study combined high-throughput TCR immunosequencing, statistical association of individual TCRs with disease status, and machine learning to predict cytomegalovirus infection status. A later analysis re-analyzed previously published TCR beta repertoires from about 600 donors and added high-resolution HLA genotyping to study TCR occurrence patterns. In the later analysis, no new phenotypic data were used to find candidate immune exposures; instead, reliance was placed on TCR beta sequences and their occurrence across donors. In an earlier analysis of roughly 600 of the donors, high-throughput TCR beta sequencing was used to judge whether each TCR beta V gene segment behaved as functional or pseudogenic. Donor age, sex, ethnicity and CMV serostatus were compiled together with the repertoire data. In a later genetic analysis, genome-wide SNP genotypes for about three fifths of the 666 donors were used, and that subset was treated as a discovery cohort. Every repertoire in the discovery cohort had been generated on one and the same sequencing platform. Class I and class II HLA loci were covered by the typing at four-digit resolution. The number of typed donors differed by locus: about 629-640 for A, B, C, DRB1 and DQB1; 522 for DQA1; some 590 for DPA1; and around 450 for DPB1. About five DR-DQ haplotypes were handled as single units for association and clustering, since linkage in the cohort was strong. Among approximately 370 genotyped donors of the cohort, an average of roughly 230,000 unique TCR beta nucleotide sequences was sequenced per donor, of which 15% to 20% were non-productive.

The library was generated by the immunoSEQ multiplex PCR assay. For the multiplex PCR, a mixture combining 60 forward primers for TCR Vbeta segments and 13 reverse primers for TCR Jbeta segments was used. The CDR3 region of rearranged TCR beta genes was amplified from genomic DNA with a multiplex PCR assay. Amplified TCR beta libraries were sequenced as 87-base-pair reads on the Illumina HiSeq System. Per the source publication's procedure: Across the 600 to 700 repertoires, a later analysis counted about 81 million unique TCR beta chains, roughly 11 million of which were shared by at least two donors. To remove PCR and sequencing errors, raw reads were error-corrected and collapsed into unique sequences using a nearest-neighbor algorithm that merged closely related sequences. V, D and J gene segments were assigned by aligning CDR3 sequences to IMGT reference sequences. For a sequence to be retained, at least a six-nucleotide match to both a V gene segment and a J gene segment was required. A rearrangement was called productive if the CDR3 had no stop codons and remained in frame with V and J, and every other rearrangement was called non-productive. CDR3 was defined by IMGT convention, running from the second conserved V-encoded cysteine to the conserved J-encoded phenylalanine. Sequences without an unambiguous match to a single V gene segment were excluded from the earlier analysis of about 600 of the donors. In an earlier analysis of 587 of the donors, a V segment was called functional when productive rearrangements were above 56.7%, and segregating when the standard deviation between donors exceeded 5%. A statistical classification framework was built to diagnose cytomegalovirus status from the catalog of TCR beta chain sequences. V and J gene assignment, in a later analysis, came from comparing TCR nucleotide sequences with IMGT/GENE-DB human TR gene sequences. A later analysis assigned CDR3 sequences and most-parsimonious VDJ recombination scenarios with the TCRdist pipeline. In a later analysis, each TCR beta chain was defined by its CDR3 amino acid sequence together with its V-gene family, and reads without a unique V-gene family were excluded. In a later analysis, around 650 highly shared, low-generation-probability nucleotide sequences were removed to address suspected cross-contamination and a sequencing artifact. A later analysis calculated a clonal expansion index for each public chain from normalized within-repertoire ranks of inferred template counts. In a later analysis, generation probabilities were computed using a VDJ recombination model fitted to out-of-frame rearrangements, and the results were checked against IGoR. In a later analysis, hypergeometric tests were used to score TCR-TCR, TCR-HLA and TCR-CMV co-occurrence, with a repertoire-size bias correction applied to TCR pairs. False discovery rates were estimated in a later analysis by permuting HLA or CMV assignments 20 times. In a later analysis, co-occurring TCRs were grouped using DBSCAN, and TCRdist sequence similarity was added for clustering within HLA-allele-positive subsets. Co-occurrence clustering excluded repertoires with fewer than 30,000 or more than 120,000 public chains, plus five with anomalous nucleotide sharing. Here the immuneACCESS table is served through TCRdb, limited to in-frame sequences with V and J called. Missing clones are a known gap in these copies; in checked studies unresolved V genes cover under half, and the rest lacks a known reason. V, J and clone size reflect that table, while D and trimming were determined from the DNA. For this sample there are over 100,000 clones; about 9.4% appear just once. 5.8% of the sample rests with the top ten.

The CDR3 numbers 9 residues from cysteine through phenylalanine. Only the CDR3 part of the read is kept: 27 bases, read in frame from the first base. The germline V gene sets CDR1 to MDHEN and CDR2 to SYDVKM. V and J lose 7 bases and 9 bases, and a span of 4 bases separates them. In the case of this clone: The antigen it binds to is not known. Base qualities are not provided; no much larger clone lies one nucleotide away.

In total, over 600 healthy bone marrow donors made up the cohort. At the time of sampling, all cohort members were nominally healthy, though unrecorded immune exposures were likely present. The donor was CMV seropositive and was included in the group of 289 seropositive cohort members. A peripheral blood sample was collected from each donor, and TCR beta sequencing was performed on peripheral blood mononuclear cells. Genomic DNA extraction from the blood cell samples was performed with the Qiagen DNeasy Blood Extraction Kit. General conclusions and limits of the study: In the study, 150 to 200 TCR beta chains were listed as associated with cytomegalovirus. A cluster of highly shared sequence variants was judged likely to be a technical artifact of the sequencing pipeline. In a later analysis, HLA-associated TCR beta chains showed more clonal expansion and lower generation probabilities than non-associated chains that were equally common. According to a later genetic analysis, donors in an Asian-associated ancestry cluster had fewer N-insertions in productive TCRs than the roughly 670-donor mean. Because counts were too low, around 17 rarely observed V segments, including chromosome 9 orphons, were left out of the earlier analysis of some 600 of the donors. Because HLA typing was missing for some donors at each locus, association tests included only the typed subset. Three of the identified cytomegalovirus-associated TCR beta chains were confirmed in vitro to be specific for cytomegalovirus antigens. In a later analysis, several top co-occurrence clusters were reported to appear linked to parvovirus B19, influenza, CMV and Epstein-Barr virus. In this cohort, only TCR beta chains were sequenced, and detectable features were limited by the absence of alpha or paired-chain data. The classifier was reported to diagnose cytomegalovirus status with high specificity and sensitivity in both the original and validation cohorts. According to a later analysis, TCR association rates differed among HLA loci, with DRB1 alleles showing the most associated TCRs and HLA-C alleles showing the fewest. Most TCR sequences were observed very rarely across donors, whereas some public TCRs were present in many individuals. Broadly in line with IMGT annotations, most TCR beta V segments showed up in productive rearrangements about 87% or about 30% of the time in an earlier analysis of 587 of the donors. Immune exposure information for the cohort was limited to CMV serostatus. Presence/absence analyses assumed roughly uniform sequencing depth across donors, an assumption that may not hold. The 87-base-pair reads could not distinguish some IMGT-functional V segments, including TRBV6-2 and TRBV6-3, so those segments were excluded. Correlated functional status among segregating V segments might reflect linkage disequilibrium, but an unknown experimental factor could not be ruled out. When HLA alleles, especially DR and DQ, strongly co-occurred, TCR associations were difficult to assign to individual alleles. An association between a missense DCLRE1C variant and V-gene and J-gene trimming of TCR beta chains was found in a later genetic analysis and replicated in an independent cohort. According to the authors, the approach could potentially be generalized to other disease states and immunological phenotypes. A later analysis found that most CMV-associated TCR beta chains appeared HLA-restricted, with HLA associations seemingly driven largely by CMV exposure. A further reported finding was that TCR beta sequences accurately predicted the HLA-A and HLA-B alleles for most subjects in the first cohort. Specific HLA alleles were associated with some 15,000 TCR beta sequences at a false discovery rate of 0.05 in a later analysis.

Sequenced sample: PBMCs. Here the chain combines TRBV28 and TRBJ2-1, with the D gene too uncertain to name. The receptor comes from a man aged 35 to 55 in good health and CMV-seropositive. The CDR3 reads as follows: CASTFEQFF. The DNA sequence is as follows: TGTGCCAGCACCTTTGAGCAGTTCTTC.